The TCR beta chain described here comes from a study of T cell repertoires in cytomegalovirus infection. Turning to the study itself: Evidence of both CMV infection and a matching HLA type came from public TCR beta signatures. Findings and limits, study-wide: Summed frequency of shared TCR beta families picked out CMV carriers who also had the relevant HLA. HLA-C-restricted CMV-specific TCR beta clonotypes were dominant in the ex vivo response.

A single record per CDR3 protein comes from TCRdb applying MiXCR to the reads. Counted here are about 450,000 distinct CDR3 sequences, approximately 31% occurring once; the ten biggest clones make up around 13%. Of note for this clonotype: Antigen unknown.

V lost 1 base to trimming and J lost 9 bases; unmatched junction nucleotides: 24. The CDR3 loop spans 20 amino acids. In germline, CDR1 is MGHRA, CDR2 YSYEKL. Sequencing was done on a sample of PBMCs. The TCR sequence derives from a human donor in good health (CMV status not recorded). Some clones in this sample may be carry-over from other donors' samples. V and J are TRBV4-1 and TRBJ2-5, with 9 bases identical to TRBD1. CDR3 in DNA: TGCGCCAGCAGCCAAGGGCCGGGGACAGGGCCGGAGTCCCATCCCCGGTCCCAGTACTTC. Its translation: CASSQGPGTGPESHPRSQYF.